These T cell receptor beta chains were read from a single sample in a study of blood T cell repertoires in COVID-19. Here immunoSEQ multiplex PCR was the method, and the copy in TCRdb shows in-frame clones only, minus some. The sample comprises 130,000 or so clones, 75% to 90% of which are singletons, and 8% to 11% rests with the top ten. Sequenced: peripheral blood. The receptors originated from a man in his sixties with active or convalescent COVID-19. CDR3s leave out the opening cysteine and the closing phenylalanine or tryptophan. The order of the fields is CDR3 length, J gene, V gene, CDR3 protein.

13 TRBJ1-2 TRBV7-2 ASSLGTDRGLGYT
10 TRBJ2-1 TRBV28 ASSLQGNEQF
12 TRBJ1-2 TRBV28 ASSPLTGAYGYT
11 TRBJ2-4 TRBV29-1 SVDGTGGFIQY
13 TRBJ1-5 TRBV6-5 ASSYSWAGGQPQH
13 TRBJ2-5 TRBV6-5 ASSYFGTVQETQY
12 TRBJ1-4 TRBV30 AWNLGKTGEKLF
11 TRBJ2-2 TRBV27 ASSFWAPGELF
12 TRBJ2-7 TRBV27 ASSFKSSAYEQY
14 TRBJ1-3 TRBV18 ASSPQSDRGRNTIY
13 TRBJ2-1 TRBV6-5 ASSRNRGQANEQF
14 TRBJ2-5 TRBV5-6 ASSLLGSGSQETQY
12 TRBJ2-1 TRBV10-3 AISESGLVNEQF
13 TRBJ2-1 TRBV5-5 ASSFRTGFSDEQF
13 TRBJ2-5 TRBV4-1 ASSQDGTSAETQY
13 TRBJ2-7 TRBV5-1 ASSPFSGSGYEQY
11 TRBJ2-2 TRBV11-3 ASSLTGAGELF
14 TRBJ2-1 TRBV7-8 ASSLATVFSYNEQF
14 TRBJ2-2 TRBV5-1 ASSKGQGTNTGELF
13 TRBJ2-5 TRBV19 ASSTGDRAPETQY
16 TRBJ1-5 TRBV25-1 ASRLEGSGTGGNQPQH
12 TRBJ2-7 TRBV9 ASSRQGGFDEQY
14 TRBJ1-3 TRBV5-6 ASSSGGGLQGNTIY
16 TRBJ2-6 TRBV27 ASSETTGVGAGANVLT
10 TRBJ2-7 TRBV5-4 ASSHDRYEQY
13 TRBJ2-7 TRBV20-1 SASSTKGGMSEQY
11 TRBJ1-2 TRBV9 ASSPTGRHGYT
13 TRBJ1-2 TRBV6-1 ASSEGYPRSYGYT
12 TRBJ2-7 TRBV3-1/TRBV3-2 ASSLPSGSGEQY
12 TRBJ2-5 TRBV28 ASSHQTGLETQY